These 12 T cell receptor beta chains originate from one sample sequenced in a study of blood T cell repertoires in COVID-19. The protocol was immunoSEQ multiplex PCR, while the TCRdb copy is restricted to in-frame clones and leaves out a portion. Of 400,000 or so clones listed, 75% to 90% are singletons. The specimen was PBMCs or T cells enriched from blood (not recorded which). These receptors were obtained from a man aged 30 to 39 who had recovered from COVID-19.

This chain joins TRBV19 and TRBJ2-7, with unresolved D. V was clipped by 3 bases and J by 2 bases, with 14 bases between them. The CDR3 runs to 15 residues. The V gene's germline CDR1 is LNHDA and CDR2 SQIVND (reference sequence). The CDR3 here is CASSIGGRIPYEQYF. The CDR3 nucleotides are TGTGCCAGTAGTATTGGTGGGCGAATCCCCTACGAGCAGTACTTC.

The chain is built from TRBV5-1 and TRBJ2-1; a weak D match, TRBD2 (5 bases). The V and J ends lost 0 bases and 5 bases respectively, with 12 bases between them. Germline CDR1 reads SGHRS; CDR2 reads YFSETQ. This CDR3 is built from 15 residues. The CDR3 here is CASSLAVWGDNEQFF. CDR3 DNA sequence: TGCGCCAGCAGCTTGGCCGTGTGGGGAGACAATGAGCAGTTCTTC.

The V gene is TRBV20-1, the J gene TRBJ1-1, with 8 bases matching TRBD1. This CDR3 region has 11 residues. Germline loops: CDR1 DFQATT, CDR2 SNEGSKA (reference sequence). V lost 5 bases to trimming and J lost 8 bases; unmatched junction nucleotides: 4. The CDR3 nucleotides are TGCAGTGCTCTGGACAGGGAGGAAGCTTTCTTT. This sequence encodes CSALDREEAFF.

CDR3 region: CASSPPSVRDSNEQFF. The CDR3 coding sequence is TGTGCCAGCTCACCGCCAAGCGTTAGGGACTCCAATGAGCAGTTCTTC. This sequence joins TRBV18 and TRBJ2-1, with a possible D match to TRBD2 (6 bases). This CDR3 is built from 16 residues. The germline V gene has CDR1 KGHSH and CDR2 LQKENI. Trimming took off 3 bases at V and 6 bases at J, with 18 bases between the two ends.

This clone was seen once. V gene TRBV7-9 combines with J gene TRBJ1-2; no definite D call. The CDR3 contains 13 residues. V dropped 1 base and J dropped 8 bases, with 11 bases sitting between them. The V gene's germline CDR1 is SEHNR and CDR2 FQNEAQ (reference sequence). The CDR3: CASSLGTSGGYTF. In DNA form, the CDR3 reads TGTGCCAGCAGCTTAGGGACCAGCGGAGGCTACACCTTC.

The chain recombines TRBV24-1 with TRBJ1-1; D is ambiguous. V lost 5 bases and J 10 bases, leaving 16 bases between the germline ends. The CDR3 consists of 13 residues. CDR1 is KGHDR and CDR2 is SFDVKD in the germline V gene. CDR3 region: CATSGEKGGRAFF. The CDR3 region has the DNA TGTGCCACCAGTGGTGAGAAGGGAGGCCGAGCTTTCTTT.

The chain uses TRBV4-2 and TRBJ2-7, with 10 bases fitting TRBD2. The V gene end was trimmed by 0 bases and the J gene end by 4 bases; junction bases not matched to a gene: 12. The germline CDR1 and CDR2 sequences are LGHNA and YNFKEQ. The CDR3 sequence is 18 residues long. CDR3 bases: TGTGCCAGCAGCCAAGAATGGAGCGGGAGGGCCAGCGGGTACGAGCAGTACTTC. Translating it yields CASSQEWSGRASGYEQYF.

This sequence joins TRBV6-5 and TRBJ2-2; no reliable D call. CDR1 and CDR2 from the germline V gene are MNHEY and SVGAGI. The CDR3 is 14 amino acids. The ends were cut back, 6 bases at V and 0 bases at J, with 8 bases in the middle. CDR3 sequence reads: CASRIATNTGELFF. The CDR3 DNA reads TGTGCCAGCAGGATAGCAACGAACACCGGGGAGCTGTTTTTT.

The gene calls are TRBV5-1 and TRBJ2-3; D is undetermined. This CDR3 has 14 amino acids. The ends were cut back, 1 base at V and 0 bases at J, with 6 bases in the middle. The germline gives CDR1 SGHRS, CDR2 YFSETQ. The CDR3 nucleotides read TGCGCCAGCAGCTTGCCGCAGAGCACAGATACGCAGTATTTT. Protein sequence: CASSLPQSTDTQYF.

The chain couples TRBV27 to TRBJ2-3, with 7 bases lining up with TRBD1. With 5 bases clipped from V and 2 bases from J, the junction kept 4 bases outside the gene matches. In germline, CDR1 is MNHEY, CDR2 SMNVEV (reference sequence). The CDR3 contains 14 residues. CDR3 sequence: CASSQGQYTDTQYF. The CDR3, as DNA: TGTGCCAGCAGTCAGGGACAGTACACAGATACGCAGTATTTT.

V usage is TRBV30 and J usage is TRBJ2-1, with 7 nucleotides matching TRBD1. After removal of 0 bases from V and 3 bases from J, the junction contained 5 bases not matched to a gene. The CDR3 consists of 15 residues. Germline V CDR1 and CDR2: GTSNPN, SVGIG (reference sequence). CDR3 DNA: TGTGCCTGGAGTGTACGCAGGGGGATCTACAATGAGCAGTTCTTC. It specifies CAWSVRRGIYNEQFF.

CDR3 nucleotide sequence: TGTGCCAGCAGCACGGGGGGTGGCTACGAGCAGTACTTC. It translates to CASSTGGGYEQYF. The rearrangement joins TRBV25-1 to TRBJ2-7, with TRBD2 matching over 7 bases. CDR1 and CDR2 from the germline V gene are MGHDK and SYGVNS. V lost 6 bases, J lost 3 bases, and 5 bases stayed unmatched. The length of the CDR3 is 13 residues.